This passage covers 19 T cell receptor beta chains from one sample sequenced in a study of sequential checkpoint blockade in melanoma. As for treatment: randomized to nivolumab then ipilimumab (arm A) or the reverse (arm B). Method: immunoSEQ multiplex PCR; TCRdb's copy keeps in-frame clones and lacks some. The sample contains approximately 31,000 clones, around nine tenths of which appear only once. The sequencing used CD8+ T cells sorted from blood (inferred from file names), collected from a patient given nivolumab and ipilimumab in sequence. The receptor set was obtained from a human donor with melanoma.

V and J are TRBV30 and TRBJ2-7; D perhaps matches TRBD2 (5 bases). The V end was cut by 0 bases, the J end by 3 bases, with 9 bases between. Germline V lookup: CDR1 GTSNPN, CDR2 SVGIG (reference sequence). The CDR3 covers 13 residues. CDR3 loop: CAWSVLAGYEQYF. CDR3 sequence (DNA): TGTGCCTGGAGTGTACTGGCGGGCTACGAGCAGTACTTC.

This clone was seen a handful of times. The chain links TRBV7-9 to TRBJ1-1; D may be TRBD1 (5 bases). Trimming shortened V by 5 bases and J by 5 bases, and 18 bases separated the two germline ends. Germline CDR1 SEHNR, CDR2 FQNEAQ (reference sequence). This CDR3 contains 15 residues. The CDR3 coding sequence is TGTGCCAGCAGCGGTACTGAACCGGGACTTACTGAAGCTTTCTTT. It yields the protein CASSGTEPGLTEAFF.

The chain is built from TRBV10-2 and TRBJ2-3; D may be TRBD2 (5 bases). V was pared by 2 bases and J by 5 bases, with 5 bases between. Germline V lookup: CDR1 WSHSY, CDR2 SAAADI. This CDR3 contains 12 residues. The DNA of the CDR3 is TGCGCCAGCAGTGAGGGAGGAGATACGCAGTATTTT. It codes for CASSEGGDTQYF.

CDR3 in amino acids: CASSFGNGELFF. In DNA, the CDR3 is TGTGCCAGCAGCTTCGGGAACGGGGAGCTGTTTTTT. The chain combines TRBV7-9 with TRBJ2-2; D is possibly TRBD2 (5 bases). Between the trimmed V and J ends, which lost 3 bases and 7 bases, there was a span of 6 bases. Germline V lookup: CDR1 SEHNR, CDR2 FQNEAQ (reference sequence). This CDR3 is 12 amino acids long.

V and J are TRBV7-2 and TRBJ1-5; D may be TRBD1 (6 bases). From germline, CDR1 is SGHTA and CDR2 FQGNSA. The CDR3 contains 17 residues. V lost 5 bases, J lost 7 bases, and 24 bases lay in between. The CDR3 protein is CASSPVSGTSLRQPQHF. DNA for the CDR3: TGTGCCAGCAGCCCTGTTTCCGGGACAAGCCTCAGGCAGCCCCAGCATTTT.

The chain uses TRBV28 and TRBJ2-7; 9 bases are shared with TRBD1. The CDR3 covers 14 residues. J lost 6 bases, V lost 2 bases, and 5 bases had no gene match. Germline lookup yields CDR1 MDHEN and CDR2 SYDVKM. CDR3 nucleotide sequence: TGTGCCAGCAGTTTAATACAGGGGGCGACCGAGCAGTACTTC. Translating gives CASSLIQGATEQYF.

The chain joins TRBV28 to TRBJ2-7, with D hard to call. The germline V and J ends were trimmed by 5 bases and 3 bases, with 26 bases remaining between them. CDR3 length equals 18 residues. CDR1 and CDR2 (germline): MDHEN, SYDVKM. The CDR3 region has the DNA TGTGCCAGCAGTCCACCAAGAATCCCCTCCGGGTCATTCTACGAGCAGTACTTC. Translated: CASSPPRIPSGSFYEQYF.

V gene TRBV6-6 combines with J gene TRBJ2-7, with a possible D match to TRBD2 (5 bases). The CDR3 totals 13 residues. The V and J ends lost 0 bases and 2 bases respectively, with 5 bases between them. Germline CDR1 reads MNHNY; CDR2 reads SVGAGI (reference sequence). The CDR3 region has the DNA TGTGCCAGCAGTTACTCCGGGACCTACGAGCAGTACTTC. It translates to CASSYSGTYEQYF.

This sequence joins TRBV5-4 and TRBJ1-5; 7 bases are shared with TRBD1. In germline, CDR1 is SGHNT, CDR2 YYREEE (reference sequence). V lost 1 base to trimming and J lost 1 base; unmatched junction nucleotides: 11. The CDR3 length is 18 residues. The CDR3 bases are TGTGCCAGCAGCTTGCTGACAGGGAAGTTTCAGAGCAATCAGCCCCAGCATTTT. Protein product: CASSLLTGKFQSNQPQHF.

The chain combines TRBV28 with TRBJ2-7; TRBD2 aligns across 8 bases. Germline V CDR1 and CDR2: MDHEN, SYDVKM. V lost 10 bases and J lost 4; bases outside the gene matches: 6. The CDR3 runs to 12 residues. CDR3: CATQREQYEQYF. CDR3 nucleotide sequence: TGTGCCACCCAGCGGGAGCAATACGAGCAGTACTTC.

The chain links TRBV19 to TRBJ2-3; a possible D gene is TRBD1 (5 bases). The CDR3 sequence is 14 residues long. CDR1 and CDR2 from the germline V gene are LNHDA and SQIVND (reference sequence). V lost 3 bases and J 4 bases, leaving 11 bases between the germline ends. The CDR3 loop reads CASSIGQGADTQYF. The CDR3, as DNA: TGTGCCAGTAGTATCGGGCAGGGCGCAGATACGCAGTATTTT.

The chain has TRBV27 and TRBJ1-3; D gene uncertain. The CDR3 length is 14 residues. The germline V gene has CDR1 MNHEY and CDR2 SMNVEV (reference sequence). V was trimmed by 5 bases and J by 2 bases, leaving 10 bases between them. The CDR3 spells CASSHGRAGNTIYF. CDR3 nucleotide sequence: TGTGCCAGCAGTCATGGGAGGGCTGGAAACACCATATATTTT.

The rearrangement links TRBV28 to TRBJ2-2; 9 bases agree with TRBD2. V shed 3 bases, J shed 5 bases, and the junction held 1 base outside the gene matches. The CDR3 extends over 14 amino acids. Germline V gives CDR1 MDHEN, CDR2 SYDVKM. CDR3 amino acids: CASSFAGGTGELFF. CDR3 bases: TGTGCCAGCAGTTTCGCGGGGGGGACCGGGGAGCTGTTTTTT.

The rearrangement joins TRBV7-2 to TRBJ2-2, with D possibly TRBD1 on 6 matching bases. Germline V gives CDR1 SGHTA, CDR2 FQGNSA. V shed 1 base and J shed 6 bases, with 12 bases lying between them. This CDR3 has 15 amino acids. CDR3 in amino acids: CASSLGPRQAGELFF. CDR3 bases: TGTGCCAGCAGCTTAGGCCCCAGACAGGCCGGGGAGCTGTTTTTT.

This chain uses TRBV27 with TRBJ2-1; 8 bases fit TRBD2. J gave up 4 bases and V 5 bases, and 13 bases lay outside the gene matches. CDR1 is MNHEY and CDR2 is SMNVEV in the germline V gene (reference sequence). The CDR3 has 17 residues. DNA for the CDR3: TGTGCCAGCAGTACATATACCCCCCAGCGGGGGTACAATGAGCAGTTCTTC. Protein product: CASSTYTPQRGYNEQFF.

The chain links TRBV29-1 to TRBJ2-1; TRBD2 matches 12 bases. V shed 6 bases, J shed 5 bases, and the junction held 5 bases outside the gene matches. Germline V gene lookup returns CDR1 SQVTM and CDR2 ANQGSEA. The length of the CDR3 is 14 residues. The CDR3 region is CSVALAGGHNEQFF. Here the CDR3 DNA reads TGCAGCGTAGCACTAGCGGGAGGTCACAATGAGCAGTTCTTC.

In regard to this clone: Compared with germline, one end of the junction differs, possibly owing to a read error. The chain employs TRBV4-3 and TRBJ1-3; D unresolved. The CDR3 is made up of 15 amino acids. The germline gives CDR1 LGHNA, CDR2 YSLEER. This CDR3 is CASSQVLSSGTTIYF. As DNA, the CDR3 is TGCGCCAGCAGCCAAGTTCTTAGCTCTGGAACCACCATATATTTT.

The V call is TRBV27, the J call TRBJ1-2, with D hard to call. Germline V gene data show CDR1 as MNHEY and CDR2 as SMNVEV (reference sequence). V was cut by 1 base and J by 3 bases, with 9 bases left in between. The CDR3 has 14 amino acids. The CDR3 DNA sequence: TGTGCCAGCAGTTTATATCGGCAGGACTATGGCTACACCTTC. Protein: CASSLYRQDYGYTF.

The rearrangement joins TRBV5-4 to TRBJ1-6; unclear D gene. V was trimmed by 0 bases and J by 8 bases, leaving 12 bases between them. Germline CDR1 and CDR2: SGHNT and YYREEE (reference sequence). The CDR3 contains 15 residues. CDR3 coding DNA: TGTGCCAGCAGCTTGGAGCCGGGGAACTATTCACCCCTCCACTTT. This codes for CASSLEPGNYSPLHF. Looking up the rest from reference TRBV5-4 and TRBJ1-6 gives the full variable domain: ETGVTQSPTHLIKTRGQQVTLRCSSQSGHNTVSWYQQALGQGPQFIFQYYREEENGRGNFPPRFSGLQFPNYSSELNVNALELDDSALYLCASSLEPGNYSPLHFGNGTRLTVT.